The subject of this entry is one T cell receptor (beta chain). The target antigen is unknown. Expressed TCRB transcripts were sequenced after all isolated RNA was converted to cDNA. The data were produced by immunoSEQ multiplex PCR, yet TCRdb's version contains in-frame clones alone and is incomplete. The repertoire has under 400,000 clones, about 14% of them found once; the top ten carry over 5.5%. The record originates from a study of beta chain features in type 1 diabetes. Points from the study as a whole: PCR could preferentially amplify shorter templates, alike in patients and controls. Significant though moderate, a shortening of TCRB CDR3s appeared in all four CD4+ subsets of Type 1 diabetes patients. VDJ junctions from patients with type 1 diabetes contained fewer insertions and more deletions.

V gave up 7 bases and J gave up 6 bases; unmatched junction bases: 5. Germline CDR1 reads SGHNT; CDR2 reads YENEEA. This CDR3 is 14 amino acids long. Source material: central memory CD4+ T cells from blood. The clonotype originates from a man aged 30 to 45 in good health. The V call is TRBV11-3, the J call TRBJ2-2, with 10 bases aligning to TRBD2. CDR3 DNA sequence: TGTGCCAGCAACATGGGACTAGCGTCCGGGGAGCTGTTTTTT. Its translation: CASNMGLASGELFF.